The sequence of this TCR beta chain was determined in a study of blood T cell repertoires in COVID-19. Study-wide background: PBMCs, B-cell-depleted T cells, or T cells were the source of the cDNA or gDNA that made up the material.

Germline V gives CDR1 DFQATT, CDR2 SNEGSKA (reference sequence). This CDR3 has 11 amino acids. The V end was cut by 5 bases, the J end by 6 bases, with 8 bases between. Here immunoSEQ multiplex PCR was the method, and the copy in TCRdb shows in-frame clones only, minus some. The sample has 100,000 to 120,000 clones, 88% seen once. This clone was counted once. Sequencing used peripheral blood. The chain couples TRBV20-1 to TRBJ2-1; unclear D gene. The origin of this receptor is a woman aged 45-60 years with acute or convalescent COVID-19. CDR3 region: CSALRGNEQFF. The CDR3 DNA is TGCAGTGCTCTTAGAGGCAATGAGCAGTTCTTC.